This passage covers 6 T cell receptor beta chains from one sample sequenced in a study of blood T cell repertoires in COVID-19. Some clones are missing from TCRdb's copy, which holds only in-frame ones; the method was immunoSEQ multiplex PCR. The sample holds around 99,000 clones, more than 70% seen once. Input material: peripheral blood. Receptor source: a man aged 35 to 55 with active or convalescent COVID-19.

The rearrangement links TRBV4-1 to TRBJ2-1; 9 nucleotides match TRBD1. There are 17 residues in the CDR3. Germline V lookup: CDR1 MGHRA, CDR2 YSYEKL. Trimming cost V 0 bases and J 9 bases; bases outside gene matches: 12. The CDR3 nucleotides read TGCGCCAGCAGCCAAGATTTTGGCTGGGCGGGACAGGGTGAGCAGTTCTTC. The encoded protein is CASSQDFGWAGQGEQFF.

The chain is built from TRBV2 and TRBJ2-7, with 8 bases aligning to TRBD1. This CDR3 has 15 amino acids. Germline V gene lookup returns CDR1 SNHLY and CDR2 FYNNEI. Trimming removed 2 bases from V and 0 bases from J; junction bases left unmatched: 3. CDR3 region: CASSETDRDSYEQYF. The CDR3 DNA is TGTGCCAGCAGTGAAACGGACAGGGACTCCTACGAGCAGTACTTC.

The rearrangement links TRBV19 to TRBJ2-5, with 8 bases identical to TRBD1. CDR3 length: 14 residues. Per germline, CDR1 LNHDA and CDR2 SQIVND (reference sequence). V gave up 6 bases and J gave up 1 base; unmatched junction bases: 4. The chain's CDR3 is CASRSQGVQETQYF. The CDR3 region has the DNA TGTGCCAGTAGGTCACAGGGGGTCCAAGAGACCCAGTACTTC.

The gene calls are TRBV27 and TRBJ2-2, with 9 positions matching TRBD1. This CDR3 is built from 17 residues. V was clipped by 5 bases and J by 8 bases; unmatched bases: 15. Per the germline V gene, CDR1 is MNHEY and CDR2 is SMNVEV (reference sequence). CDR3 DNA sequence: TGTGCCAGCAGTCCTTTATCCGGGACAGGGCCGATAGGGGAGCTGTTTTTT. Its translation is CASSPLSGTGPIGELFF.

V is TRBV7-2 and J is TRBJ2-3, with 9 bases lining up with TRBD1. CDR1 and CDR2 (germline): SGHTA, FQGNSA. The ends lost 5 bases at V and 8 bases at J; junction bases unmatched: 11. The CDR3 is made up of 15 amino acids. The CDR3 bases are TGTGCCAGCAGCCCACAGGGGGCTAGCTTTGGTACGCAGTATTTT. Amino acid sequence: CASSPQGASFGTQYF.

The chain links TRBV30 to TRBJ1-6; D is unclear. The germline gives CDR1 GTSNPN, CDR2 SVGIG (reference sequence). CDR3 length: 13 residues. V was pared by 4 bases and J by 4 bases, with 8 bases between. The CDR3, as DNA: TGTGCCTGGACTGAACTTTATAATTCACCCCTCCACTTT. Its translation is CAWTELYNSPLHF.